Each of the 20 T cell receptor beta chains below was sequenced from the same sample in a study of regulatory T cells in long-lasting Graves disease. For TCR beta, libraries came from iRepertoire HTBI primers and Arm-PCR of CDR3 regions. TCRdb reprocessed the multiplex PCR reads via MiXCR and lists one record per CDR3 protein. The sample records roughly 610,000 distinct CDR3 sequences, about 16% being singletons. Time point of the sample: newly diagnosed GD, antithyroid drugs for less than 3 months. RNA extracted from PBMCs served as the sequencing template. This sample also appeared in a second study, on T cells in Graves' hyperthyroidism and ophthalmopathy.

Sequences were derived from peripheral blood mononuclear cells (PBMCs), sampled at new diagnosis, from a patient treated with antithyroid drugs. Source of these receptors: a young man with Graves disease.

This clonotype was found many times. The CDR3 loop reads CASSLTSGRAGAQYF. Here the CDR3 DNA reads TGTGCCAGCAGCCTAACTAGCGGGAGGGCCGGGGCCCAGTACTTC. J is TRBJ2-5 and V is TRBV11-1; 13 bases align to TRBD2. This CDR3 region has 15 residues. CDR1 SGHAT and CDR2 FQDESV come from the germline V gene (reference sequence). V lost 5 bases to trimming and J lost 9 bases; unmatched junction nucleotides: 9.

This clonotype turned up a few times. As DNA, the CDR3 is TGTGCCAATTCATTCGACCCTCAAGAGACCCAGTACTTC. This encodes CANSFDPQETQYF. The J gene is TRBJ2-7, the V gene TRBV6-2 or TRBV6-3; D uncertain. Judging by the DNA end, TRBJ2-5 fits better; the J call may be wrong. The CDR3 contains 13 residues. The germline gives CDR1 MNHEY, CDR2 SVGEGT.

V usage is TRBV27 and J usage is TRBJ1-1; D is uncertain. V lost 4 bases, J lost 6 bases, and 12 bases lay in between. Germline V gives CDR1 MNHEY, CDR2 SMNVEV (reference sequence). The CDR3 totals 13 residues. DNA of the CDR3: TGTGCCAGCAGTTCAAAGAGGGATGCTGAAGCTTTCTTT. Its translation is CASSSKRDAEAFF.

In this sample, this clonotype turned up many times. The CDR3 region is CASAFSPRLNQPQHF. CDR3 sequence (DNA): TGTGCCAGCGCCTTCTCTCCCCGCTTAAATCAGCCCCAGCATTTT. The V gene is TRBV28, the J gene TRBJ1-5, with unresolved D. CDR1 and CDR2 from the germline V gene are MDHEN and SYDVKM. The CDR3 loop spans 15 amino acids. Trimming took 8 bases from V and 4 from J, leaving 18 bases between them.

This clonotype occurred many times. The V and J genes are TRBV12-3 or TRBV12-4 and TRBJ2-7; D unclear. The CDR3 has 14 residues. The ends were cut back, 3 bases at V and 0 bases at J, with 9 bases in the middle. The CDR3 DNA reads TGTGCCAGCAGTTTTTTGGGCAGCTCCTACGAGCAGTACTTC. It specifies CASSFLGSSYEQYF.

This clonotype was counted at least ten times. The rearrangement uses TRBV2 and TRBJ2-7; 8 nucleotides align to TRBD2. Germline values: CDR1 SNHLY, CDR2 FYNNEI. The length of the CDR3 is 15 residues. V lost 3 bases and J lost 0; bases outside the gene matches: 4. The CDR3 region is CASSEGGRTSYEQYF. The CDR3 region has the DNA TGTGCCAGCAGTGAGGGCGGGAGGACCTCCTACGAGCAGTACTTC.

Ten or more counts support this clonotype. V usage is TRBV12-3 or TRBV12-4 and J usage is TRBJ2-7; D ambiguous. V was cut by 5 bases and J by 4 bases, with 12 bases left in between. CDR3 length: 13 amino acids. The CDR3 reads CASSLGPKYEQYF. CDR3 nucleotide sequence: TGTGCCAGCAGTCTCGGGCCTAAGTACGAGCAGTACTTC.

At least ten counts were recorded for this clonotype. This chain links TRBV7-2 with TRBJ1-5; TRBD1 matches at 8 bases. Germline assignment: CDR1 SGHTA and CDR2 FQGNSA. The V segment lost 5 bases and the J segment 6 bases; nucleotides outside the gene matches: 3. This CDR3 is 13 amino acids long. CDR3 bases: TGTGCCAGCAGCCAGGACAGGGCTCAGCCCCAGCATTTT. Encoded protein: CASSQDRAQPQHF.

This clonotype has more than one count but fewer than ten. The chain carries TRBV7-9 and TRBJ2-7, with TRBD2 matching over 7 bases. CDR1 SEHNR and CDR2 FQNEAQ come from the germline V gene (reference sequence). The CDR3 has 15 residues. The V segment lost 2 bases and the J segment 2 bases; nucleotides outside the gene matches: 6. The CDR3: CASSLSSLAPYEQYF. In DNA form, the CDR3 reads TGTGCCAGCAGCTTATCTTCACTAGCGCCCTACGAGCAGTACTTC.

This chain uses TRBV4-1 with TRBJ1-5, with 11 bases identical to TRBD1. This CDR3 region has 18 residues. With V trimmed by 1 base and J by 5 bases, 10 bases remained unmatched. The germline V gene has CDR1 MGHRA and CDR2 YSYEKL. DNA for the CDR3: TGCGCCAGCAGCCAAGGAAAGAGGGGACAGGGGGTAGATCAGCCCCAGCATTTT. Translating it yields CASSQGKRGQGVDQPQHF.

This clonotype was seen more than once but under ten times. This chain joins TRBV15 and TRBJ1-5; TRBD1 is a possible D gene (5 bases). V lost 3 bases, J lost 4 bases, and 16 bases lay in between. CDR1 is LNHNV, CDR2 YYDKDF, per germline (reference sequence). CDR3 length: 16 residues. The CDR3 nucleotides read TGTGCCACCAGCAGTGAGACAGCCATCATTAATCAGCCCCAGCATTTT. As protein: CATSSETAIINQPQHF. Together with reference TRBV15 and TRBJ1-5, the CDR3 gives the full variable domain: DAMVIQNPRYQVTQFGKPVTLSCSQTLNHNVMYWYQQKSSQAPKLLFHYYDKDFNNEADTPDNFQSRRPNTSFCFLDIRSPGLGDTAMYLCATSSETAIINQPQHFGDGTRLSIL.

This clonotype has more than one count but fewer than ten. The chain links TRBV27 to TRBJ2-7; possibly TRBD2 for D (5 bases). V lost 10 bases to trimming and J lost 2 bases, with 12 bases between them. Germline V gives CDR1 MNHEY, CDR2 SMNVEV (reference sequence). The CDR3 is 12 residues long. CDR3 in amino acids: CATGARAYEQYF. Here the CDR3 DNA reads TGTGCCACTGGTGCGCGGGCCTACGAGCAGTACTTC.

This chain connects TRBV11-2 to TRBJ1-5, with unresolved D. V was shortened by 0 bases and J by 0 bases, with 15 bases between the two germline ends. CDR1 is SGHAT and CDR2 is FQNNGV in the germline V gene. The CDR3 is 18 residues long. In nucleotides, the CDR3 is TGTGCCAGCAGCTTAGACGGGGAATCAGGATATAGCAATCAGCCCCAGCATTTT. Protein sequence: CASSLDGESGYSNQPQHF.

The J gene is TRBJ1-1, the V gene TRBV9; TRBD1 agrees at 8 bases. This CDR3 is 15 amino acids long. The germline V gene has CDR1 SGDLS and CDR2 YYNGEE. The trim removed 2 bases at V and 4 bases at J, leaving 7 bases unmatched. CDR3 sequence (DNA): TGTGCCAGCAGCGTTTTGGGACAGGCAAGCACTGAAGCTTTCTTT. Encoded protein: CASSVLGQASTEAFF.

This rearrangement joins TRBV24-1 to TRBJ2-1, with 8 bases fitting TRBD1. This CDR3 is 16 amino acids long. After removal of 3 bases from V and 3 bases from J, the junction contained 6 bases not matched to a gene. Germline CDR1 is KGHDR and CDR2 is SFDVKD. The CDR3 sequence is CATSDPQGANYNEQFF. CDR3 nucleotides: TGTGCCACCAGTGATCCCCAGGGGGCTAACTACAATGAGCAGTTCTTC.

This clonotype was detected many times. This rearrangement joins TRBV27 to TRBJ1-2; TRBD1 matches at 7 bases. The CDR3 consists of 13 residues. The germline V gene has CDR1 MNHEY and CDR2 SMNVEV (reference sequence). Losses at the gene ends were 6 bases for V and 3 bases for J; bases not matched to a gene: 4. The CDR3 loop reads CASSPGQYYGYTF. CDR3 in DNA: TGTGCCAGCAGCCCGGGACAGTACTATGGCTACACCTTC.

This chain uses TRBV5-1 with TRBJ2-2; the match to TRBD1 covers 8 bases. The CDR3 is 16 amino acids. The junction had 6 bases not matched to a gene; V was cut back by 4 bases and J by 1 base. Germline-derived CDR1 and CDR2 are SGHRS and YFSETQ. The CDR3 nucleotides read TGCGCCAGCAGCACCCTGGGGACAGGGAACACCGGGGAGCTGTTTTTT. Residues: CASSTLGTGNTGELFF. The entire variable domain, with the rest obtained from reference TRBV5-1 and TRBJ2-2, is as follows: KAGVTQTPRYLIKTRGQQVTLSCSPISGHRSVSWYQQTPGQGLQFLFEYFSETQRNKGNFPGRFSGRQFSNSRSEMNVSTLELGDSALYLCASSTLGTGNTGELFFGEGSRLTVL.

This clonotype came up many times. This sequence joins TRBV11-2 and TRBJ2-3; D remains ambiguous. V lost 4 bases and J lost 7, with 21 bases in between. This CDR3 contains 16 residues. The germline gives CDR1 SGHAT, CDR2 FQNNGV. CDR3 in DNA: TGTGCCAGCAGCTCACCTCTTCCCCCGCGACACAATACGCAGTATTTT. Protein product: CASSSPLPPRHNTQYF.

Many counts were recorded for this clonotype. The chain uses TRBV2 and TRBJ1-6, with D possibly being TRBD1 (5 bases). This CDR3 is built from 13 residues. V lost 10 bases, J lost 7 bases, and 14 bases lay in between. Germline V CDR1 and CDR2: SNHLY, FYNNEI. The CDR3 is CATLQDINSPLHF. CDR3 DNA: TGTGCCACCTTACAGGATATCAATTCACCCCTCCACTTT.

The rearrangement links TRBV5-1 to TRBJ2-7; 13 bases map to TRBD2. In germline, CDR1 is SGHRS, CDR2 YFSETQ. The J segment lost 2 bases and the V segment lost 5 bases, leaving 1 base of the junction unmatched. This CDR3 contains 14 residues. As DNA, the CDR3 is TGCGCCAGCAGGGGGACTAGCGGGACCTACGAGCAGTACTTC. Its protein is CASRGTSGTYEQYF.